The T cell receptor beta chain under discussion was sequenced for a study of identifying expanded T cells in peripheral blood. Findings and caveats of the study: Variance in clone template counts between approximately two-week samples significantly increased with total template count across all healthy donors. Over two and four weeks, about 15 and 19 clones changed, versus approximately 1.2 between replicates.

Collection occurred without any documented infections or immune events in donors. On this clone: What it recognizes is unknown.

This table comes from immunoSEQ multiplex PCR, and its TCRdb copy is limited to in-frame clones, with some not included. Here the sample spans under 85,000 clones, less than 90% being singletons. This receptor was obtained from a person between 18 and 75 years old in good health. The sample consisted of blood.

In DNA form, the CDR3 reads TGTGCCAGCAGCGTACTGGAGAGCTCTGGAAACACCATATATTTT. Encoded protein: CASSVLESSGNTIYF. V gene TRBV9 combines with J gene TRBJ1-3; D uncertain. V was clipped by 1 base and J by 0 bases, with 8 bases between them. CDR1 and CDR2 from the germline V gene are SGDLS and YYNGEE. The CDR3 is 15 amino acids. The variable domain in full, with the rest retrieved from reference TRBV9 and TRBJ1-3, is DSGVTQTPKHLITATGQRVTLRCSPRSGDLSVYWYQQSLDQGLQFLIQYYNGEERAKGNILERFSAQQFPDLHSELNLSSLELGDSALYFCASSVLESSGNTIYFGEGSWLTVV.